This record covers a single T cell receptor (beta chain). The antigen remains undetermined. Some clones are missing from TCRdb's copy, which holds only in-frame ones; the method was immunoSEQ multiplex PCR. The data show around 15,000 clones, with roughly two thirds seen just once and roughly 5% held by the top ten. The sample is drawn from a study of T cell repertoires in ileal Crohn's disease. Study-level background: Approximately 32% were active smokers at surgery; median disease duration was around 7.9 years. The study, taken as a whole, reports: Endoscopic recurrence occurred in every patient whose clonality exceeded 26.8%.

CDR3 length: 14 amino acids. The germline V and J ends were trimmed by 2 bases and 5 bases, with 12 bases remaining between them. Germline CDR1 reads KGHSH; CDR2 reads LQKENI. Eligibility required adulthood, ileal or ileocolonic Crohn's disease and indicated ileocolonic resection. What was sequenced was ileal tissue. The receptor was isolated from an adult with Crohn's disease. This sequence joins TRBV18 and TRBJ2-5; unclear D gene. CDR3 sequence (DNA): TGTGCCAGCTCACCATCCCCAGATTCGGAGACCCAGTACTTC. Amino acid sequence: CASSPSPDSETQYF. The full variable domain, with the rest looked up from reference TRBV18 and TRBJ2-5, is NAGVMQNPRHLVRRRGQEARLRCSPMKGHSHVYWYRQLPEEGLKFMVYLQKENIIDESGMPKERFSAEFPKEGPSILRIQQVVRGDSAAYFCASSPSPDSETQYFGPGTRLLVL.